These 25 T cell receptor beta chains originate from one sample sequenced in a study of blood T cell repertoires in COVID-19. Repertoires were generated with immunoSEQ multiplex PCR, while TCRdb's copy carries only in-frame clones and drops some. This sample has roughly 200,000 clones, with about 83% found just once. Sequencing input: peripheral blood. Every receptor here comes from a person aged 70 to 80 with COVID-19, enrolled during active disease.

This clone is a singleton in its sample. The rearrangement links TRBV6-4 to TRBJ2-3; 10 bases are a match to TRBD2. The CDR3 spans 15 residues. Germline V lookup: CDR1 MRHNA, CDR2 SNTAGT. With V trimmed by 4 bases and J by 3 bases, 4 bases remained unmatched. CDR3 protein: CASSALAGVTDTQYF. CDR3 sequence (DNA): TGTGCCAGCAGTGCCCTAGCGGGAGTTACAGATACGCAGTATTTT.

This clone was seen a few times. The rearrangement uses TRBV7-9 and TRBJ1-5, with a tentative D call TRBD1 (5 bases). CDR3 size: 14 residues. With 0 bases removed from V and 5 bases from J, the gap between germline ends came to 8 bases. The germline V gene has CDR1 SEHNR and CDR2 FQNEAQ (reference sequence). The CDR3 nucleotides are TGTGCCAGCAGCTTAGCAGGGGAGGATCAGCCCCAGCATTTT. Protein sequence: CASSLAGEDQPQHF.

The CDR3 loop reads CASRAGPLLLDTQYF. CDR3 nucleotides: TGTGCCAGCAGGGCGGGCCCCCTCCTCTTAGATACGCAGTATTTT. The chain uses TRBV2 and TRBJ2-3; D perhaps matches TRBD2 (5 bases). The CDR3 has 15 residues. Trimming cost V 6 bases and J 5 bases, with 18 bases left between them. The germline V gene has CDR1 SNHLY and CDR2 FYNNEI.

The genes are TRBV5-1 and TRBJ1-1; D may be TRBD1 (6 bases). Germline values: CDR1 SGHRS, CDR2 YFSETQ. The CDR3 is 13 amino acids. V was shortened by 2 bases and J by 5 bases, with 10 bases between the two germline ends. This chain's CDR3 is CASSFAGATEAFF. DNA of the CDR3: TGCGCCAGCAGCTTTGCAGGGGCAACTGAAGCTTTCTTT.

The V gene is TRBV18, the J gene TRBJ2-3; maybe TRBD2 (6 bases). Germline CDR1 and CDR2: KGHSH and LQKENI. The CDR3 spans 16 residues. Trimming took 2 bases from V and 4 from J, leaving 16 bases between them. The CDR3: CASSPEVSGASDTQYF. CDR3 in DNA: TGTGCCAGCTCACCAGAAGTTAGCGGAGCCTCAGATACGCAGTATTTT.

The V gene is TRBV19, the J gene TRBJ1-4; a possible D gene is TRBD1 (5 bases). Trimming pared 3 bases from V and 8 bases from J, leaving 7 bases between. Germline V gives CDR1 LNHDA, CDR2 SQIVND (reference sequence). There are 12 residues in the CDR3. In nucleotides, the CDR3 is TGTGCCAGTAGTATTGGGGCCGAAAAACTGTTTTTT. Amino acid sequence: CASSIGAEKLFF.

The J gene is TRBJ1-5, the V gene TRBV4-3; D gene unclear. Trimming shortened V by 4 bases and J by 5 bases, and 12 bases separated the two germline ends. Germline V gives CDR1 LGHNA, CDR2 YSLEER. The CDR3 sequence is 14 residues long. DNA of the CDR3: TGCGCCAGCAGCCGCGACACTTTCGATCAGCCCCAGCATTTT. This codes for CASSRDTFDQPQHF.

The chain carries TRBV14 and TRBJ2-2; TRBD1 aligns across 9 bases. This CDR3 has 18 residues. J gave up 9 bases and V 2 bases, and 16 bases lay outside the gene matches. Germline CDR1 is SGHDN and CDR2 is FVKESK. The CDR3 loop reads CASSQIRLNGQGHRELFF. CDR3 DNA: TGTGCCAGCAGCCAAATTCGTTTAAATGGACAGGGGCACCGGGAGCTGTTTTTT. Together with reference TRBV14 and TRBJ2-2, the CDR3 gives the full variable domain: EAGVTQFPSHSVIEKGQTVTLRCDPISGHDNLYWYRRVMGKEIKFLLHFVKESKQDESGMPNNRFLAERTGGTYSTLKVQPAELEDSGVYFCASSQIRLNGQGHRELFFGEGSRLTVL.

The V call is TRBV27, the J call TRBJ1-4; D perhaps matches TRBD1 (6 bases). Germline V CDR1 and CDR2: MNHEY, SMNVEV (reference sequence). The length of the CDR3 is 19 residues. Trimming removed 4 bases from V and 0 bases from J, with 21 bases in between. The CDR3 DNA is TGTGCCAGCAGTTCCCGAACACAGGGAGTCATATCAACTAATGAAAAACTGTTTTTT. Encoded protein: CASSSRTQGVISTNEKLFF.

CDR3 coding DNA: TGTGCCAGCAGCCCCACCCCGGGTACAGGGGAGAATTCACCCCTCCACTTT. It encodes CASSPTPGTGENSPLHF. The V and J genes are TRBV5-4 and TRBJ1-6; 7 bases match TRBD1. Germline values: CDR1 SGHNT, CDR2 YYREEE (reference sequence). The length of the CDR3 is 17 residues. V lost 4 bases, J lost 7 bases, and 14 bases stayed unmatched.

This chain joins TRBV10-3 and TRBJ1-2, with TRBD1 matching 9 bases. The germline V gene encodes CDR1 ENHRY and CDR2 SYGVKD. J was trimmed by 6 bases and V by 4 bases; bases with no gene match: 6. The CDR3 totals 14 residues. DNA of the CDR3: TGTGCCATCAGTGTGGACAGGGGCTTCGATGGCTACACCTTC. Residues: CAISVDRGFDGYTF.

This CDR3 is CASSADSSRSGNTIYF. CDR3 nucleotide sequence: TGTGCCAGCAGTGCGGACAGCTCTCGATCTGGAAACACCATATATTTT. This sequence joins TRBV6-6 and TRBJ1-3, with D perhaps matching TRBD1 (6 bases). This CDR3 has 16 residues. The V gene lost 5 bases and the J gene lost 1 base, with 15 bases spanning the gap. The V gene's germline CDR1 is MNHNY and CDR2 SVGAGI (reference sequence).

J is TRBJ2-7 and V is TRBV9; D is uncertain. From germline, CDR1 is SGDLS and CDR2 YYNGEE. Trimming took off 4 bases at V and 3 bases at J, with 11 bases between the two ends. The CDR3 totals 13 residues. This CDR3 reads CASSTPSGYEQYF. The CDR3, as DNA: TGTGCCAGCAGCACCCCCTCCGGCTACGAGCAGTACTTC.

The chain couples TRBV5-6 to TRBJ1-2; no definite D call. This CDR3 has 12 residues. The germline CDR1 and CDR2 sequences are SGHDT and YYEEEE. Deletions cut 1 base from V and 4 bases from J, with 5 bases between. The CDR3 DNA reads TGTGCCAGCAGCTTGACGGGCTATGGCTACACCTTC. It translates to CASSLTGYGYTF.

This clone was recorded a few times. The genes are TRBV9 and TRBJ2-1; TRBD2 aligns across 8 bases. V shed 0 bases and J 4 bases; nucleotides not matched to a gene: 6. In germline, CDR1 is SGDLS, CDR2 YYNGEE. The CDR3 extends over 16 amino acids. As DNA, the CDR3 is TGTGCCAGCAGCGTAGACGGCGGGGGGAGGTACAATGAGCAGTTCTTC. It translates to CASSVDGGGRYNEQFF. Full variable domain (remainder filled in from reference TRBV9 and TRBJ2-1): DSGVTQTPKHLITATGQRVTLRCSPRSGDLSVYWYQQSLDQGLQFLIQYYNGEERAKGNILERFSAQQFPDLHSELNLSSLELGDSALYFCASSVDGGGRYNEQFFGPGTRLTVL.

This clone was observed a handful of times. This CDR3 is also generated by other DNA sequences in the sample. The V gene is TRBV11-2, the J gene TRBJ2-7; 7 nucleotides line up with TRBD2. CDR3 size: 16 residues. The J segment lost 4 bases and the V segment lost 1 base, leaving 10 bases of the junction unmatched. Germline-derived CDR1 and CDR2 are SGHAT and FQNNGV. The CDR3 protein is CASSLVGRGHYYEQYF. For the CDR3, the DNA is TGTGCCAGCAGCTTAGTAGGGAGGGGCCATTATTACGAGCAGTACTTC.

This clone was seen only once. The V gene is TRBV7-6, the J gene TRBJ2-2; D might be TRBD1 (5 bases). V was cut by 1 base and J by 0 bases, with 12 bases left in between. CDR1 SGHVS and CDR2 FNYEAQ come from the germline V gene. The CDR3 totals 17 residues. CDR3 in DNA: TGTGCCAGCAGCTTAGATAGCAGGGCGGCGAACACCGGGGAGCTGTTTTTT. Its protein product is CASSLDSRAANTGELFF.

V usage is TRBV2 and J usage is TRBJ1-2; maybe TRBD1 (6 bases). The V and J ends lost 7 bases and 2 bases respectively, with 11 bases between them. The CDR3 covers 13 residues. Per germline, CDR1 SNHLY and CDR2 FYNNEI. This CDR3 is CASTPTGNYGYTF. The DNA of the CDR3 is TGTGCCAGCACTCCGACAGGAAACTATGGCTACACCTTC.

A single count supports this clone. The CDR3 is CASSIDRGRNTDTQYF. CDR3 nucleotide sequence: TGTGCCAGTAGTATTGACAGGGGGCGAAACACAGATACGCAGTATTTT. The chain joins TRBV19 to TRBJ2-3, with 10 bases that match TRBD1. V trimming: 3 bases; J trimming: 2 bases; junction bases outside the gene matches: 5. This CDR3 is built from 16 residues. Germline CDR1 LNHDA, CDR2 SQIVND (reference sequence).

The chain carries TRBV7-3 and TRBJ1-2; D may be TRBD1 (6 bases). The V gene lost 5 bases and the J gene lost 3 bases, with 13 bases spanning the gap. Germline V gene lookup returns CDR1 SGHTA and CDR2 FQGTGA. CDR3 length equals 14 residues. CDR3 protein: CASSPEGGDYGYTF. CDR3 coding DNA: TGTGCCAGCAGCCCAGAAGGGGGGGACTATGGCTACACCTTC. Combining the CDR3 with reference TRBV7-3 and TRBJ1-2 gives the whole variable domain GAGVSQTPSNKVTEKGKYVELRCDPISGHTALYWYRQSLGQGPEFLIYFQGTGAADDSGLPNDRFFAVRPEGSVSTLKIQRTERGDSAVYLCASSPEGGDYGYTFGSGTRLTVV.

The chain joins TRBV20-1 to TRBJ1-2; weak D call: TRBD1 (5 bases). The CDR3 covers 13 residues. V lost 3 bases and J 7 bases, leaving 15 bases between the germline ends. Looked up from germline, CDR1 is DFQATT and CDR2 is SNEGSKA (reference sequence). CDR3 sequence (DNA): TGCAGTGCTAGTAGTCAGGGTCTCGGTGGCTACACCTTC. Translated, it gives CSASSQGLGGYTF.

CDR3 coding DNA: TGTGCCAGCAGTTTTGACCCGCGCTTTCTAGCGGGGCTGAACACCGGGGAGCTGTTTTTT. Its translation: CASSFDPRFLAGLNTGELFF. This chain connects TRBV27 to TRBJ2-2; 9 bases fit TRBD2. V lost 3 bases, J lost 1 base, and 15 bases stayed unmatched. The CDR3 is made up of 20 amino acids. CDR1 and CDR2 (germline): MNHEY, SMNVEV (reference sequence).

The CDR3 sequence is CASARDYSGNTIYF. The CDR3 DNA is TGCGCCAGCGCCAGGGACTACTCTGGAAACACCATATATTTT. The genes are TRBV5-1 and TRBJ1-3, with D tentatively TRBD1 (5 bases). Germline loops: CDR1 SGHRS, CDR2 YFSETQ. This CDR3 is built from 14 residues. V lost 7 bases and J lost 0, with 11 bases in between.

Written as DNA, the CDR3 is TGTGCCAGCAGCCCCCGGACAGGGGCCCTAGGATCCGGGGAGCTGTTTTTT. Its translation: CASSPRTGALGSGELFF. V gene TRBV11-3 combines with J gene TRBJ2-2; TRBD1 matches at 9 bases. CDR3 length: 17 amino acids. Unmatched junction bases numbered 13, after V lost 5 bases and J lost 6 bases. Germline V CDR1 and CDR2: SGHNT, YENEEA.

This clone is labeled as medium-sized. The chain joins TRBV5-5 to TRBJ2-7, with TRBD1 identical over 7 bases. Germline-derived CDR1 and CDR2 are SGHKS and YYEKEE (reference sequence). The CDR3 is 15 residues long. V lost 0 bases, J lost 2 bases, and 5 bases stayed unmatched. The CDR3 here is CASSLADTGAYEQYF. As DNA, the CDR3 is TGTGCCAGCAGCTTGGCCGATACAGGGGCCTACGAGCAGTACTTC.